The 2 T cell receptor beta chains in this list originate from one sample, sequenced in a study of T-cell memory formation after mild COVID-19. TCRdb reprocessed the 5' RACE reads with MiXCR, giving one entry per CDR3 protein. The sample lists around 140,000 distinct CDR3 sequences; roughly 19% were seen once. The sample taken for sequencing was PBMCs or a T cell subset sorted from them (not recorded which). The source is an adult woman who had mild COVID-19 (a few samples of this study predate the infection). Cell type and time point are not known.

Only a few counts were recorded for this clonotype. This chain links TRBV12-3 or TRBV12-4 with TRBJ2-4, with a tentative D call TRBD1 (6 bases). Trimming took 1 base from V and 8 from J, leaving 9 bases between them. The CDR3 sequence is 13 residues long. CDR3 sequence reads: CASSLGTVDIQYF. The CDR3 coding sequence is TGTGCCAGCAGTTTAGGGACAGTGGACATTCAGTACTTC.

This clonotype was seen only once. The V and J genes are TRBV18 and TRBJ1-1; D uncertain. Trimming removed 5 bases at V and 9 bases at J, with 13 bases between. The CDR3 has 12 amino acids. Germline V gene sequence: CDR1 KGHSH, CDR2 LQKENI. CDR3 loop: CASSLDLIKAFF. CDR3 nucleotides: TGTGCCAGCTCATTAGACCTGATCAAAGCTTTCTTT.